These T cell receptor beta chains were read from a single sample in a study of OX40 agonist ivuxolimab in advanced cancers. Sequencing used immunoSEQ multiplex PCR; TCRdb keeps in-frame clones, though not all of them. The sample consists of tens of thousands of clones, over 75% of them appearing once. The sequencing used CD4+ or CD8+ T cells sorted from blood, collected in a trial of the OX40 agonist ivuxolimab. All receptors come from an adult with an advanced solid tumor such as melanoma, head and neck, liver or kidney cancer. Both conserved end residues are part of each CDR3. Each record gives: V gene, J gene, clone size, D gene, CDR3 DNA, CDR3 protein. The D gene is left open where the match is weak. A row's size may be missing; if present it is once, few, many or a size class.

>TRBV11-2|TRBJ2-5|.|.
TGTGCCAGCAGCCCTCTAGGAACGGGGACCCAGTACTTC
CASSPLGTGTQYF
>TRBV21-1|TRBJ2-5|.|.
TGTGCCAGCAGCAAATTTAGGACGGGTCCGGAGACCCAGTACTTC
CASSKFRTGPETQYF
>TRBV30|TRBJ2-1|.|TRBD1
TGTGCCTGGAGTCTCGGACAGGGGGGCTATGAGCAGTTCTTC
CAWSLGQGGYEQFF
>TRBV4-1|TRBJ2-1|.|.
TGCGCCAGCAGCCAAGATAGGGCGGGGGCGAGCAATGAGCAGTTCTTC
CASSQDRAGASNEQFF
>TRBV2|TRBJ1-1|once|TRBD1
TGTGCCAGCAGTGTCACAGGGGGCGAAGTCTCTGAAGCTTTCTTT
CASSVTGGEVSEAFF
>TRBV19|TRBJ1-2|.|.
TGTGCCAGTAGTTTACAGGGAATCAGCTATGGCTACACCTTC
CASSLQGISYGYTF
>TRBV19|TRBJ1-5|.|.
TGTGCCAGTAGCGCCGTCGGAGCGGGGTTATTTAGCAATCAGCCCCAGCATTTT
CASSAVGAGLFSNQPQHF
>TRBV29-1|TRBJ1-4|.|.
TGCAGCGCCGGGGGCAGGGGCAGGGAAAAACTGTTTTTT
CSAGGRGREKLFF
>TRBV7-2|TRBJ2-5|.|.
TGTGCCAGCGGGAGTAGGGAGACCCAGTACTTC
CASGSRETQYF
>TRBV10-3|TRBJ1-4|.|TRBD1
TGTGCCATCAGTGGCGGGACAGGGAATGAAAAACTGTTTTTT
CAISGGTGNEKLFF